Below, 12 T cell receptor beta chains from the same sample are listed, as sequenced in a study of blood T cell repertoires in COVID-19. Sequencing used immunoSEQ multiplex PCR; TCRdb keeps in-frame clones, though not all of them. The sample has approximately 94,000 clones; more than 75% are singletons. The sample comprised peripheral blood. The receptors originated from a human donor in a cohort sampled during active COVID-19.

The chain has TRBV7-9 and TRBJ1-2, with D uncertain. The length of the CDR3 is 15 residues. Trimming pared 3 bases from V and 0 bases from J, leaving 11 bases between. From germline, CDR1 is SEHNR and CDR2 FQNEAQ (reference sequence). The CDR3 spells CASSFGERSNYGYTF. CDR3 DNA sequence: TGTGCCAGCAGCTTTGGGGAGAGATCTAACTATGGCTACACCTTC. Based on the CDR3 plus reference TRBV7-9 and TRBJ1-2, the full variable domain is DTGVSQNPRHKITKRGQNVTFRCDPISEHNRLYWYRQTLGQGPEFLTYFQNEAQLEKSRLLSDRFSAERPKGSFSTLEIQRTEQGDSAMYLCASSFGERSNYGYTFGSGTRLTVV.

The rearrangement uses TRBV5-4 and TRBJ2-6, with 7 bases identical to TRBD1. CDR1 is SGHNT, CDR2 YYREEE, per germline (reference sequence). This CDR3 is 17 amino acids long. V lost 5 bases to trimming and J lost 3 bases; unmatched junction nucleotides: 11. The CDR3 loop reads CASSYRQGIYGANVLTF. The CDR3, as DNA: TGTGCCAGCAGTTATAGACAGGGAATATATGGGGCCAACGTCCTGACTTTC.

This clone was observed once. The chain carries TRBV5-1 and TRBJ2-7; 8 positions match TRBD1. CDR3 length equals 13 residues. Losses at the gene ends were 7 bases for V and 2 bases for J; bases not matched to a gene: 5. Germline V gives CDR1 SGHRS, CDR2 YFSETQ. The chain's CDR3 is CASGYRGTYEQYF. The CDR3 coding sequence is TGCGCCAGCGGATACAGGGGGACCTACGAGCAGTACTTC.

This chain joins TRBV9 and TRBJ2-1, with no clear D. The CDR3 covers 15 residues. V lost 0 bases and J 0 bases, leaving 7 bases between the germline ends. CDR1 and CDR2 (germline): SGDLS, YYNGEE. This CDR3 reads CASSVGSASYNEQFF. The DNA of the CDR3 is TGTGCCAGCAGCGTAGGCAGCGCCTCCTACAATGAGCAGTTCTTC. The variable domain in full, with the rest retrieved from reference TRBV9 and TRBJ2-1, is DSGVTQTPKHLITATGQRVTLRCSPRSGDLSVYWYQQSLDQGLQFLIQYYNGEERAKGNILERFSAQQFPDLHSELNLSSLELGDSALYFCASSVGSASYNEQFFGPGTRLTVL.

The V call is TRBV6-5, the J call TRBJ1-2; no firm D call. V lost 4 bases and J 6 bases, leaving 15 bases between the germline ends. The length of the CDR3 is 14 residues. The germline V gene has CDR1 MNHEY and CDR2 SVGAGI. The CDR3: CASSSAAVLNGYTF. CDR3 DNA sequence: TGTGCCAGCAGTTCTGCGGCGGTATTAAATGGCTACACCTTC.

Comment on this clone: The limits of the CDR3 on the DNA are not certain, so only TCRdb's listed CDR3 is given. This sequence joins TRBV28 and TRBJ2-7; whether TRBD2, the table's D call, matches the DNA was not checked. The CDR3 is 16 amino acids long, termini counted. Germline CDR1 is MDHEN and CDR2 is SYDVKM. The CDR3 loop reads CASSSSRREGTYEQYF.

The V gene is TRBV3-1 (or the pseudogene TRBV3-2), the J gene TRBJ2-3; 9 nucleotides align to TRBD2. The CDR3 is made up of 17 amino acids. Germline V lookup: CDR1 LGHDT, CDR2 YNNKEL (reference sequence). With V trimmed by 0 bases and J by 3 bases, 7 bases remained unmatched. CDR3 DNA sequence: TGTGCCAGCAGCCAAGATCTTAGCGGGAGTTCAACAGATACGCAGTATTTT. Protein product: CASSQDLSGSSTDTQYF.

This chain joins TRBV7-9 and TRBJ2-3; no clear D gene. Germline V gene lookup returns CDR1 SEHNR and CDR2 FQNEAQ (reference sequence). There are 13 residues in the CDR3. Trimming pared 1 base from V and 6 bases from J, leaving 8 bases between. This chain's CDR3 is CASSLDARDTQYF. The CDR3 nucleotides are TGTGCCAGCAGCTTAGACGCCAGGGATACGCAGTATTTT. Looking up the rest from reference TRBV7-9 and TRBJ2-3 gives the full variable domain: DTGVSQNPRHKITKRGQNVTFRCDPISEHNRLYWYRQTLGQGPEFLTYFQNEAQLEKSRLLSDRFSAERPKGSFSTLEIQRTEQGDSAMYLCASSLDARDTQYFGPGTRLTVL.

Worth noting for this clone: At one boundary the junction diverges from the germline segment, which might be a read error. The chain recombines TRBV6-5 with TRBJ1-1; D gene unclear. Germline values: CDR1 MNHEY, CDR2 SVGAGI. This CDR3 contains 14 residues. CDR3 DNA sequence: TGTGCCAGCAGTTACTCCCAAGGAGCTTCTGAGGCTTTCTTT. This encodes CASSYSQGASEAFF.

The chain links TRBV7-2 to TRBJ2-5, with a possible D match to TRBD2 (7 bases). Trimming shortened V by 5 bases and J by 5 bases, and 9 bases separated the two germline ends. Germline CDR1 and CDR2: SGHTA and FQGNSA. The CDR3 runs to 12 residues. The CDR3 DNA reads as TGTGCCAGCAGCGGGGGGGGCGAGACCCAGTACTTC. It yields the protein CASSGGGETQYF.

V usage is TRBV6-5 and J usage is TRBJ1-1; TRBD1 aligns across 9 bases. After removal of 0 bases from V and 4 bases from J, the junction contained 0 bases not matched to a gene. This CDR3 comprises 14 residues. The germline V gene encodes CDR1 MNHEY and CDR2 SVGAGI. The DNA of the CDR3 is TGTGCCAGCAGTTACTCGACAGGGGGCACTGAAGCTTTCTTT. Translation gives CASSYSTGGTEAFF.

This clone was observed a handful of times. The CDR3: CASSFWGDGGYTF. The CDR3, as DNA: TGTGCCAGCAGCTTCTGGGGGGATGGTGGCTACACCTTC. The gene calls are TRBV7-2 and TRBJ1-2, with D possibly being TRBD1 (5 bases). Germline CDR1 is SGHTA and CDR2 is FQGNSA. Trimming removed 3 bases from V and 7 bases from J, with 12 bases in between. The CDR3 totals 13 residues. The full variable domain, rest sourced from reference TRBV7-2 and TRBJ1-2, is GAGVSQSPSNKVTEKGKDVELRCDPISGHTALYWYRQSLGQGLEFLIYFQGNSAPDKSGLPSDRFSAERTGGSVSTLTIQRTQQEDSAVYLCASSFWGDGGYTFGSGTRLTVV.